Each of the 25 T cell receptor beta chains below was sequenced from the same sample in a study of coeliac disease. Antigens of these TCRs are unknown. Notes on the study in general: Active celiac intraepithelial and lamina propria samples had lower TRB and TRG clonality than control samples.

Only in-frame clones appear in the TCRdb table, and some are missing; sequencing was by immunoSEQ multiplex PCR. Here the sample spans thousands of clones, 65% to 70% being singletons. Specimen: lamina propria lymphocytes from the gut. These receptors all stem from a woman under 30 with active celiac disease.

The gene calls are TRBV6-5 and TRBJ2-4, with 9 bases that match TRBD1. CDR3 length: 13 residues. After removal of 6 bases from V and 12 bases from J, the junction contained 9 bases not matched to a gene. Germline V lookup: CDR1 MNHEY, CDR2 SVGAGI. For the CDR3, the DNA is TGTGCCAGCAGCCTCCGTCGGGGACAGGGTCAGTACTTC. Translated: CASSLRRGQGQYF.

V usage is TRBV14 and J usage is TRBJ1-2; possibly TRBD1 for D (5 bases). The V gene's germline CDR1 is SGHDN and CDR2 FVKESK. This CDR3 spans 13 amino acids. V dropped 6 bases and J dropped 12 bases, with 20 bases sitting between them. CDR3 nucleotides: TGTGCCAGCAGTCTCTTGCCCGGCAGGGAAGACACCTTC. Amino acids: CASSLLPGREDTF.

This chain uses TRBV15 with TRBJ1-1; D remains ambiguous. Germline CDR1 and CDR2: LNHNV and YYDKDF (reference sequence). Trimming stripped 1 base from V and 1 base from J, with 7 bases between. The CDR3 has 14 residues. The CDR3 is CATSRGSQNTEAFF. For the CDR3, the DNA is TGTGCCACCAGCAGAGGTTCACAGAACACTGAAGCTTTCTTT. Full variable domain (rest looked up from reference TRBV15 and TRBJ1-1): DAMVIQNPRYQVTQFGKPVTLSCSQTLNHNVMYWYQQKSSQAPKLLFHYYDKDFNNEADTPDNFQSRRPNTSFCFLDIRSPGLGDTAMYLCATSRGSQNTEAFFGQGTRLTVV.

This clone has a handful of counts. The chain uses TRBV5-4 and TRBJ1-4, with D perhaps TRBD1 (5 bases). V shed 4 bases and J shed 0 bases, with 7 bases lying between them. The germline CDR1 and CDR2 sequences are SGHNT and YYREEE (reference sequence). The CDR3 has 14 residues. The CDR3 region is CASSRQSTNEKLFF. In nucleotides, the CDR3 is TGTGCCAGCAGCCGACAGTCAACTAATGAAAAACTGTTTTTT.

The genes are TRBV7-3 and TRBJ2-5; the D gene is possibly TRBD2 (6 bases). This CDR3 region has 14 residues. The germline gives CDR1 SGHTA, CDR2 FQGTGA. The V end lost 4 bases, the J end lost 3 bases, and 12 bases lay between the germline ends. Here the CDR3 DNA reads TGTGCCAGCAGCTCTGGGATAGCGGAAGAGACCCAGTACTTC. It is translated as CASSSGIAEETQYF. The whole variable domain, filled in from reference TRBV7-3 and TRBJ2-5, reads GAGVSQTPSNKVTEKGKYVELRCDPISGHTALYWYRQSLGQGPEFLIYFQGTGAADDSGLPNDRFFAVRPEGSVSTLKIQRTERGDSAVYLCASSSGIAEETQYFGPGTRLLVL.

V is TRBV6-1 and J is TRBJ1-1, with 10 bases fitting TRBD1. Germline V gene lookup returns CDR1 MNHNS and CDR2 SASEGT. The CDR3 sequence is 13 residues long. J lost 8 bases, V lost 4 bases, and 4 bases had no gene match. CDR3 bases: TGTGCCAGCAGTGGCGACAGGGGGCGGGAAGCTTTCTTT. Translating it yields CASSGDRGREAFF.

The rearrangement uses TRBV2 and TRBJ1-4; D unresolved. CDR3 size: 16 residues. Between the trimmed V and J ends, which lost 8 bases and 0 bases, there was a span of 16 bases. Looked up from germline, CDR1 is SNHLY and CDR2 is FYNNEI. The CDR3 region has the DNA TGTGCCAGCCTGACACCGTCGGCTGCAACTAATGAAAAACTGTTTTTT. Translation: CASLTPSAATNEKLFF.

This clone showed up just a few times. The chain couples TRBV6-5 to TRBJ1-1, with a tentative D call TRBD1 (5 bases). The V end was cut by 8 bases, the J end by 3 bases, with 13 bases between. Germline loops: CDR1 MNHEY, CDR2 SVGAGI. This CDR3 comprises 13 residues. The CDR3: CASQPGGDTEAFF. CDR3 DNA: TGTGCCAGCCAGCCCGGGGGGGACACTGAAGCTTTCTTT.

The CDR3 DNA is TGTGCCAGCCAGGCGGGGGGGGCAGCGTGGGCGACCCAGTACTTC. It translates to CASQAGGAAWATQYF. The chain uses TRBV6-5 and TRBJ2-5; 9 bases line up with TRBD2. Germline V gene sequence: CDR1 MNHEY, CDR2 SVGAGI. J gave up 7 bases and V 8 bases, and 14 bases lay outside the gene matches. The CDR3 runs 15 residues.

The chain couples TRBV4-1 to TRBJ2-1; 11 nucleotides agree with TRBD2. The germline CDR1 and CDR2 sequences are MGHRA and YSYEKL. V trimming: 4 bases; J trimming: 9 bases; junction bases outside the gene matches: 8. The CDR3 contains 15 residues. The CDR3 region has the DNA TGCGCCAGCAGCCGAGGGGTAGCGGGAGGGGGTGAGCAGTTCTTC. Its protein product is CASSRGVAGGGEQFF.

By sample fraction, this clone is large. V gene TRBV7-3 combines with J gene TRBJ2-3, with 7 nucleotides matching TRBD2. The CDR3 runs to 14 residues. Germline V gives CDR1 SGHTA, CDR2 FQGTGA. Trimming at V came to 4 bases and at J to 2 bases, leaving 3 bases not matched to a gene. The CDR3 protein is CASSSGLFTDTQYF. The CDR3 DNA reads as TGTGCCAGCAGCTCGGGACTATTCACAGATACGCAGTATTTT.

This chain connects TRBV5-5 to TRBJ1-3; the D is unclear. The CDR3 runs to 14 residues. Germline lookup yields CDR1 SGHKS and CDR2 YYEKEE (reference sequence). The germline V and J ends were trimmed by 0 bases and 3 bases, with 7 bases remaining between them. The CDR3 DNA reads as TGTGCCAGCAGCTTGGAAGCCCATGGAAACACCATATATTTT. Encoded protein: CASSLEAHGNTIYF.

This clone was observed a single time. The chain links TRBV5-1 to TRBJ2-5, with TRBD2 matching 11 bases. There are 16 residues in the CDR3. CDR1 SGHRS and CDR2 YFSETQ come from the germline V gene. V lost 3 bases, J lost 5 bases, and 9 bases stayed unmatched. CDR3 coding DNA: TGCGCCAGCAGCTCGACTAGCGGGGCTCGCCGGGAGACCCAGTACTTC. Translating it yields CASSSTSGARRETQYF.

This clone was seen more than once but under ten times. V is TRBV28 and J is TRBJ2-5; 9 bases are a match to TRBD2. This CDR3 contains 15 residues. V lost 2 bases and J lost 2; bases outside the gene matches: 3. Germline V gene data show CDR1 as MDHEN and CDR2 as SYDVKM. CDR3 sequence (DNA): TGTGCCAGCAGTTTAACTAGCGGGTATCAAGAGACCCAGTACTTC. Protein product: CASSLTSGYQETQYF. Drawing the rest from reference TRBV28 and TRBJ2-5, the complete variable domain is DVKVTQSSRYLVKRTGEKVFLECVQDMDHENMFWYRQDPGLGLRLIYFSYDVKMKEKGDIPEGYSVSREKKERFSLILESASTNQTSMYLCASSLTSGYQETQYFGPGTRLLVL.

V and J are TRBV4-2 and TRBJ2-7; 10 nucleotides align to TRBD2. V shed 1 base and J 4 bases; nucleotides not matched to a gene: 7. Germline loops: CDR1 LGHNA, CDR2 YNFKEQ. There are 16 residues in the CDR3. The CDR3 loop reads CASSQVSSGGAYEQYF. The CDR3, as DNA: TGTGCCAGCAGCCAAGTTTCTAGCGGGGGAGCTTACGAGCAGTACTTC.

The rearrangement joins TRBV28 to TRBJ2-7; 9 bases align to TRBD2. The V gene's germline CDR1 is MDHEN and CDR2 SYDVKM. With V trimmed by 6 bases and J by 2 bases, 8 bases remained unmatched. The CDR3 has 15 residues. CDR3 coding DNA: TGTGCCAGCAGCAGACTAGCGGCGATCACCTACGAGCAGTACTTC. It is translated as CASSRLAAITYEQYF.

The rearrangement uses TRBV19 and TRBJ2-3; possible D gene TRBD2, 6 bases. CDR1 and CDR2 (germline): LNHDA, SQIVND (reference sequence). The CDR3 runs to 16 residues. V was pared by 2 bases and J by 1 base, with 13 bases between. The CDR3 sequence: CASSIRGGTGTDTQYF. For the CDR3, the DNA is TGTGCCAGTAGTATAAGGGGAGGAACTGGCACAGATACGCAGTATTTT.

Here the CDR3 reads CASSLLIGAAGELFF. In DNA form, the CDR3 reads TGTGCCAGCAGCTTACTAATTGGAGCGGCCGGGGAGCTGTTTTTT. J is TRBJ2-2 and V is TRBV7-9; maybe TRBD2 (5 bases). Trimming pared 2 bases from V and 6 bases from J, leaving 13 bases between. CDR1 SEHNR and CDR2 FQNEAQ come from the germline V gene (reference sequence). The CDR3 sequence is 15 residues long. The full variable domain, rest sourced from reference TRBV7-9 and TRBJ2-2, is DTGVSQNPRHKITKRGQNVTFRCDPISEHNRLYWYRQTLGQGPEFLTYFQNEAQLEKSRLLSDRFSAERPKGSFSTLEIQRTEQGDSAMYLCASSLLIGAAGELFFGEGSRLTVL.

This clone was seen only a few times. Here the CDR3 reads CASGEGYGYTF. CDR3 nucleotides: TGCGCCAGCGGGGAGGGCTATGGCTACACCTTC. The gene calls are TRBV5-1 and TRBJ1-2; D is ambiguous. Germline CDR1 is SGHRS and CDR2 is YFSETQ. The CDR3 covers 11 residues. Trimming pared 7 bases from V and 4 bases from J, leaving 8 bases between.

The chain employs TRBV28 and TRBJ2-1, with D perhaps matching TRBD2 (5 bases). The germline CDR1 and CDR2 sequences are MDHEN and SYDVKM. V dropped 6 bases and J dropped 8 bases, with 17 bases sitting between them. The CDR3 consists of 14 residues. This CDR3 is CASSTPPGSDEQFF. The CDR3 bases are TGTGCCAGCAGCACTCCCCCGGGGTCCGATGAGCAGTTCTTC.

A remark on this clone: One end of the junction is discordant with germline, which a read error may explain. The sample holds other DNA sequences that translate to the same CDR3. This chain joins TRBV7-2 and TRBJ2-5; D unclear. This CDR3 has 13 residues. CDR1 and CDR2 from the germline V gene are SGHTA and FQGNSA. In DNA form, the CDR3 reads TGCGCCAGCACACAAAACCCGGGTTTGACCCAGTACTTC. Translation gives CASTQNPGLTQYF. Supplemented by reference TRBV7-2 and TRBJ2-5, the full variable domain reads GAGVSQSPSNKVTEKGKDVELRCDPISGHTALYWYRQSLGQGLEFLIYFQGNSAPDKSGLPSDRFSAERTGGSVSTLTIQRTQQEDSAVYLCASTQNPGLTQYFGPGTRLLVL.

This chain uses TRBV27 with TRBJ1-1; perhaps TRBD1 as D (6 bases). Looked up from germline, CDR1 is MNHEY and CDR2 is SMNVEV (reference sequence). The CDR3 extends over 11 amino acids. Trimming pared 6 bases from V and 5 bases from J, leaving 7 bases between. CDR3 sequence (DNA): TGTGCCAGCAGAAGGGGGACTGAAGCTTTCTTT. Amino acid sequence: CASRRGTEAFF.

This clone is medium-sized (0.01 to 0.1%) within its sample. This chain connects TRBV4-1 to TRBJ1-2; D is unclear. The V end was cut by 3 bases, the J end by 8 bases, with 10 bases between. CDR3 length: 12 amino acids. Looked up from germline, CDR1 is MGHRA and CDR2 is YSYEKL. For the CDR3, the DNA is TGCGCCAGCAGCCAGTACGGTCTAGGCTACACCTTC. This sequence encodes CASSQYGLGYTF.

The chain combines TRBV7-9 with TRBJ2-7, with D possibly TRBD2 on 7 matching bases. Germline-derived CDR1 and CDR2 are SEHNR and FQNEAQ (reference sequence). The ends were cut back, 2 bases at V and 2 bases at J, with 16 bases in the middle. This CDR3 is built from 16 residues. The CDR3 protein is CASSLFGGLVPYEQYF. The CDR3 DNA sequence: TGTGCCAGCAGCTTATTCGGGGGGCTAGTTCCCTACGAGCAGTACTTC.

The rearrangement links TRBV10-1 to TRBJ2-3; TRBD1 matches 7 bases. The V and J ends lost 6 bases and 7 bases, in that order; junction bases with no gene match: 7. This CDR3 has 13 amino acids. CDR1 is WNHNN and CDR2 is SYGVQD in the germline V gene (reference sequence). DNA of the CDR3: TGCGCCAGCAGCACAAACAGGGGAAATACGCAGTATTTT. As protein: CASSTNRGNTQYF.